Below are 25 T cell receptor beta chains sequenced from a single sample in a study of blood T cell repertoires in COVID-19. The table came from immunoSEQ multiplex PCR; TCRdb's copy has only in-frame clones and leaves some out. In the table there are about 45,000 clones, about 80% of which are singletons. Material: peripheral blood. These receptors came from a human donor in a cohort sampled during active COVID-19.

The genes are TRBV30 and TRBJ2-7; 7 bases align to TRBD2. CDR1 is GTSNPN, CDR2 SVGIG, per germline (reference sequence). V lost 0 bases, J lost 4 bases, and 9 bases stayed unmatched. The CDR3 has 15 amino acids. The CDR3 sequence is CAWSVFGGRGYEQYF. The CDR3 DNA follows: TGTGCCTGGAGTGTATTTGGCGGGAGAGGGTACGAGCAGTACTTC.

This chain links TRBV6-5 with TRBJ2-7; TRBD1 aligns across 8 bases. Germline CDR1 and CDR2: MNHEY and SVGAGI. The junction had 8 bases not matched to a gene; V was cut back by 2 bases and J by 5 bases. The CDR3 runs 15 residues. CDR3 residues: CASSYTAGGAHEQYF. As DNA, the CDR3 is TGTGCCAGCAGTTACACGGCAGGGGGCGCCCACGAGCAGTACTTC.

DNA for the CDR3: TGTGCCAGCAGTGAAGATCTAGCGGGGGGCACCTACAATGAGCAGTTCTTC. This encodes CASSEDLAGGTYNEQFF. The rearrangement uses TRBV6-1 and TRBJ2-1; 11 nucleotides match TRBD2. V lost 1 base to trimming and J lost 2 bases; unmatched junction nucleotides: 4. CDR3 length: 17 amino acids. CDR1 and CDR2 (germline): MNHNS, SASEGT.

Written as DNA, the CDR3 is TGTGCCAGCAGTTACCAGGGCGTAGAGGGAAACACCATATATTTT. It codes for CASSYQGVEGNTIYF. The V call is TRBV6-5, the J call TRBJ1-3, with D possibly TRBD1 on 5 matching bases. Trimming pared 2 bases from V and 4 bases from J, leaving 12 bases between. The CDR3 loop spans 15 amino acids. Germline-derived CDR1 and CDR2 are MNHEY and SVGAGI.

The V and J genes are TRBV19 and TRBJ2-7, with 12 positions matching TRBD2. V dropped 5 bases and J dropped 4; count of bases not matched to a gene: 9. CDR3 length equals 16 residues. Germline CDR1 is LNHDA and CDR2 is SQIVND (reference sequence). The CDR3: CASSSAGLAGRYEQYF. The CDR3 DNA reads as TGTGCCAGTAGTTCGGCCGGACTAGCGGGAAGGTACGAGCAGTACTTC.

V usage is TRBV5-1 and J usage is TRBJ1-1; 11 bases agree with TRBD1. After removal of 4 bases from V and 5 bases from J, the junction contained 7 bases not matched to a gene. CDR1 is SGHRS and CDR2 is YFSETQ in the germline V gene. The CDR3 sequence is 15 residues long. This CDR3 reads CASSPGQGAGTEAFF. Written as DNA, the CDR3 is TGCGCCAGCAGCCCCGGACAGGGGGCGGGAACTGAAGCTTTCTTT.

The chain links TRBV19 to TRBJ1-2; TRBD1 is a possible D gene (6 bases). V was pared by 6 bases and J by 2 bases, with 13 bases between. CDR1 is LNHDA and CDR2 is SQIVND in the germline V gene (reference sequence). The length of the CDR3 is 14 residues. The CDR3 region has the DNA TGTGCCAGTAGCAACCGGGACATAAACTATGGCTACACCTTC. Protein sequence: CASSNRDINYGYTF.

The chain joins TRBV5-1 to TRBJ2-3, with TRBD2 matching over 9 bases. Unmatched junction bases numbered 15, after V lost 4 bases and J lost 0 bases. This CDR3 spans 19 amino acids. The germline gives CDR1 SGHRS, CDR2 YFSETQ. In DNA, the CDR3 is TGCGCCAGCAGCCTTCGTAGCGGGAGATCGTTGGGGAGCACAGATACGCAGTATTTT. It specifies CASSLRSGRSLGSTDTQYF.

The chain links TRBV7-2 to TRBJ2-4, with D possibly matching TRBD2 (5 bases). The germline V gene encodes CDR1 SGHTA and CDR2 FQGNSA. The CDR3 length is 18 residues. V shed 5 bases and J shed 0 bases, with 20 bases lying between them. The CDR3 coding sequence is TGTGCCAGCAGCCCCGCCCTCCTAGCCTTCGCAGCCAAAAACATTCAGTACTTC. Its translation is CASSPALLAFAAKNIQYF.

This clone was seen only once. The J gene is TRBJ2-2, the V gene TRBV10-1; 8 bases fit TRBD2. CDR3 length: 16 amino acids. Germline CDR1 WNHNN, CDR2 SYGVQD (reference sequence). With 1 base clipped from V and 4 bases from J, the junction kept 5 bases outside the gene matches. CDR3 sequence: CASSEFRAGATGELFF. CDR3 coding DNA: TGCGCCAGCAGTGAGTTTAGAGCGGGAGCCACCGGGGAGCTGTTTTTT.

The V call is TRBV15, the J call TRBJ2-7; D perhaps matches TRBD2 (5 bases). Germline V gives CDR1 LNHNV, CDR2 YYDKDF (reference sequence). The CDR3 covers 14 residues. The ends were cut back, 4 bases at V and 3 bases at J, with 13 bases in the middle. The CDR3 DNA reads TGTGCCACCAGCAAGGGAGTGGGAGTCTACGAGCAGTACTTC. It specifies CATSKGVGVYEQYF.

This clone occurred once. The chain recombines TRBV7-2 with TRBJ1-1; D unresolved. This CDR3 is 13 amino acids long. The ends were cut back, 11 bases at V and 5 bases at J, with 18 bases in the middle. Germline-derived CDR1 and CDR2 are SGHTA and FQGNSA. The DNA for the CDR3 is TGTGCCTCAAAAGGTCTCAGGAGGACTGAAGCTTTCTTT. This codes for CASKGLRRTEAFF. Complete variable domain (other parts from reference TRBV7-2 and TRBJ1-1): GAGVSQSPSNKVTEKGKDVELRCDPISGHTALYWYRQSLGQGLEFLIYFQGNSAPDKSGLPSDRFSAERTGGSVSTLTIQRTQQEDSAVYLCASKGLRRTEAFFGQGTRLTVV.

V usage is TRBV7-2 and J usage is TRBJ1-1; TRBD1 might be the D (5 bases). CDR1 and CDR2 (germline): SGHTA, FQGNSA. The CDR3 length is 12 residues. V was trimmed by 4 bases and J by 11 bases, leaving 14 bases between them. For the CDR3, the DNA is TGTGCCAGCAGCTGGGGGAGGCGCCCGGCTTTCTTT. This encodes CASSWGRRPAFF.

The CDR3 DNA follows: TGTGCCTGGGGGGCGGGCGCGGAGACCCAGTACTTC. Amino acid sequence: CAWGAGAETQYF. The J gene is TRBJ2-5, the V gene TRBV30; D is perhaps TRBD1 or TRBD2 (5 bases each). V lost 5 bases and J 5 bases, leaving 12 bases between the germline ends. CDR3 length equals 12 residues. Germline V gene lookup returns CDR1 GTSNPN and CDR2 SVGIG (reference sequence).

The CDR3 here is CSATNLETQYF. The CDR3 bases are TGCAGTGCTACCAACTTAGAGACCCAGTACTTC. The chain couples TRBV20-1 to TRBJ2-5; D unresolved. CDR3 size: 11 residues. Germline CDR1 is DFQATT and CDR2 is SNEGSKA (reference sequence). Trimming removed 4 bases from V and 4 bases from J, with 7 bases in between.

A word on this clone: The germline gene is not matched at one end of the junction; a read error may be the cause. The rearrangement uses TRBV24-1 and TRBJ1-2; D is uncertain. Germline CDR1 is KGHDR and CDR2 is SFDVKD. The CDR3 is 11 amino acids. The CDR3 sequence is CATPEYYGYTF. The DNA for the CDR3 is TGTGCCACCCCCGAATACTATGGCTACACTTTC.

This chain connects TRBV5-1 to TRBJ2-1, with 11 bases fitting TRBD2. Germline CDR1 reads SGHRS; CDR2 reads YFSETQ. The V and J ends lost 5 bases and 8 bases, in that order; junction bases with no gene match: 3. The CDR3 extends over 13 amino acids. CDR3 loop: CASRLAGAYEQFF. Here the CDR3 DNA reads TGCGCCAGCAGACTAGCGGGAGCTTATGAGCAGTTCTTC.

The CDR3 nucleotides are TGCGCCAGCCGGGGTCGTCTAGCGGAAGATACGCAGTATTTT. Protein product: CASRGRLAEDTQYF. The V gene is TRBV5-1, the J gene TRBJ2-3; TRBD2 matches at 7 bases. The length of the CDR3 is 14 residues. Trimming removed 7 bases from V and 5 bases from J; junction bases left unmatched: 10. Germline V gene sequence: CDR1 SGHRS, CDR2 YFSETQ.

This clone was seen a few times. The J gene is TRBJ1-5, the V gene TRBV19; no reliable D call. This CDR3 region has 13 residues. The germline V and J ends were trimmed by 8 bases and 7 bases, with 15 bases remaining between them. Germline loops: CDR1 LNHDA, CDR2 SQIVND (reference sequence). The CDR3 is CASPAEGNQPQHF. CDR3 DNA sequence: TGTGCCAGTCCAGCCGAGGGTAACCAGCCCCAGCATTTT.

The genes are TRBV9 and TRBJ2-3, with no clear D. Germline V gives CDR1 SGDLS, CDR2 YYNGEE. CDR3 length equals 12 residues. V lost 3 bases to trimming and J lost 2 bases, with 4 bases between them. CDR3 nucleotides: TGTGCCAGCAGCGCCTTCACAGATACGCAGTATTTT. This translates into CASSAFTDTQYF.

The CDR3 bases are TGTGCCAGTAGCCCTACTAGTATCGGGGGAACCCAGTACTTC. Its protein product is CASSPTSIGGTQYF. The chain employs TRBV19 and TRBJ2-5, with a possible D match to TRBD2 (6 bases). The germline V gene encodes CDR1 LNHDA and CDR2 SQIVND (reference sequence). The CDR3 is 14 residues long. The ends were cut back, 6 bases at V and 8 bases at J, with 19 bases in the middle.

The chain recombines TRBV5-1 with TRBJ1-3; D unclear. The V gene lost 3 bases and the J gene lost 0 bases, with 10 bases spanning the gap. Germline values: CDR1 SGHRS, CDR2 YFSETQ. This CDR3 has 15 amino acids. As DNA, the CDR3 is TGCGCCAGCAGCTCCGGGTTTGGCTCTGGAAACACCATATATTTT. It translates to CASSSGFGSGNTIYF.

The J gene is TRBJ2-5, the V gene TRBV5-1; no clear D. Germline-derived CDR1 and CDR2 are SGHRS and YFSETQ. The germline V and J ends were trimmed by 1 base and 0 bases, with 7 bases remaining between them. The CDR3 is 14 residues long. Here the CDR3 reads CASSLPGHQETQYF. The CDR3 nucleotides read TGCGCCAGCAGCTTGCCTGGGCACCAAGAGACCCAGTACTTC.

This rearrangement joins TRBV5-1 to TRBJ2-3, with TRBD2 identical over 11 bases. V trimming: 4 bases; J trimming: 2 bases; junction bases outside the gene matches: 6. CDR3 size: 16 residues. Germline loops: CDR1 SGHRS, CDR2 YFSETQ. The CDR3 loop is CASSLSGRADTDTQYF. In DNA, the CDR3 is TGCGCCAGCAGCCTTAGCGGGAGGGCCGACACAGATACGCAGTATTTT.

The chain recombines TRBV9 with TRBJ2-2; 11 bases line up with TRBD2. The ends lost 1 base at V and 2 bases at J; junction bases unmatched: 4. Germline V CDR1 and CDR2: SGDLS, YYNGEE. This CDR3 has 17 amino acids. As DNA, the CDR3 is TGTGCCAGCAGCGTAAAGGGACTAGCGGAAAACACCGGGGAGCTGTTTTTT. Amino acids: CASSVKGLAENTGELFF.